Presented here are 32 T cell receptor beta chains from one specimen sequenced in a study of identical twins' blood T cells. In TCRdb, the 5' RACE reads were re-called with MiXCR into one record per CDR3 protein. The table has roughly 380,000 distinct CDR3 sequences, about 28% seen once. Specimen: PBMCs. The receptors stem from a woman between 18 and 55 years old in good health.

The chain joins TRBV5-1 to TRBJ1-5; a weak D match, TRBD1 (5 bases). Trimming shortened V by 4 bases and J by 5 bases, and 10 bases separated the two germline ends. Germline values: CDR1 SGHRS, CDR2 YFSETQ. The CDR3 has 13 residues. CDR3 in amino acids: CASSRDGYQPQHF. The CDR3 region has the DNA TGCGCCAGCAGCCGGGACGGCTATCAGCCCCAGCATTTT.

This clonotype was detected many times. The conserved phenylalanine or tryptophan is not found at the CDR3 terminus, so this likely reflects a read error. The DNA is omitted, as the CDR3 cannot be located on it reliably, and the CDR3 follows TCRdb's listing. This CDR3 is CASSYPLSTGD. The chain combines TRBV6-5 with TRBJ1-5; the listed D gene, TRBD1, was not tested against the DNA. A total of 11 residues make up the CDR3, ends included. CDR1 is MNHEY and CDR2 is SVGAGI in the germline V gene.

V gene TRBV6-2 or TRBV6-3 combines with J gene TRBJ2-2, with D hard to call. The V gene's germline CDR1 is MNHEY and CDR2 SVGEGT. The CDR3 loop spans 17 amino acids. The V gene lost 0 bases and the J gene lost 0 bases, with 11 bases spanning the gap. The CDR3 loop is CASSYSAPATNTGELFF. DNA for the CDR3: TGTGCCAGCAGTTACTCGGCGCCGGCCACGAACACCGGGGAGCTGTTTTTT.

The rearrangement uses TRBV2 and TRBJ2-1; TRBD2 matches at 15 bases. Germline V gene lookup returns CDR1 SNHLY and CDR2 FYNNEI. V was clipped by 7 bases and J by 5 bases; unmatched bases: 6. The CDR3 runs 16 residues. For the CDR3, the DNA is TGTGCCAGCACGCCCGGGACTAGCGGGGGGAACAATGAGCAGTTCTTC. Translation: CASTPGTSGGNNEQFF.

This clonotype was counted between two and nine times. The chain combines TRBV7-2 with TRBJ2-1; D is uncertain. Trimming left V 6 bases short and J 2 bases short, with 14 bases between. The CDR3 runs to 15 residues. Germline V lookup: CDR1 SGHTA, CDR2 FQGNSA. The CDR3 region is CASRTGSRPYNEQFF. The CDR3 DNA is TGTGCCAGCAGAACCGGCTCACGCCCCTACAATGAGCAGTTCTTC. Full variable domain (remainder filled in from reference TRBV7-2 and TRBJ2-1): GAGVSQSPSNKVTEKGKDVELRCDPISGHTALYWYRQSLGQGLEFLIYFQGNSAPDKSGLPSDRFSAERTGGSVSTLTIQRTQQEDSAVYLCASRTGSRPYNEQFFGPGTRLTVL.

This sequence joins TRBV28 and TRBJ1-2; 7 bases match TRBD1. The CDR3 spans 15 residues. V shed 5 bases, J shed 2 bases, and the junction held 8 bases outside the gene matches. Germline values: CDR1 MDHEN, CDR2 SYDVKM. In DNA, the CDR3 is TGTGCCAGCAGTCCCTTACCGGGACAGAACTATGGCTACACCTTC. Its protein is CASSPLPGQNYGYTF.

The chain links TRBV20-1 to TRBJ2-5; no definite D call. V was cut by 2 bases and J by 5 bases, with 12 bases left in between. The germline V gene encodes CDR1 DFQATT and CDR2 SNEGSKA (reference sequence). The CDR3 is 13 amino acids. CDR3 sequence reads: CSARYPLWETQYF. The DNA for the CDR3 is TGCAGTGCTAGATATCCCCTGTGGGAGACCCAGTACTTC.

The table lists this clonotype with a few counts. V usage is TRBV2 and J usage is TRBJ2-7; D remains ambiguous. The CDR3 is 11 residues long. Deletions cut 5 bases from V and 9 bases from J, with 11 bases between. Germline V gene data show CDR1 as SNHLY and CDR2 as FYNNEI. CDR3 protein: CASSKDWWQYF. In DNA, the CDR3 is TGTGCCAGCAGTAAAGACTGGTGGCAGTACTTC.

In this sample, this clonotype turned up a few times. This CDR3 is CASSVSGTVEEKLFF. DNA for the CDR3: TGTGCCAGCAGCGTATCCGGGACAGTCGAAGAAAAACTGTTTTTT. The chain combines TRBV9 with TRBJ1-4, with 7 bases aligning to TRBD1. CDR1 is SGDLS and CDR2 is YYNGEE in the germline V gene. V trimming: 1 base; J trimming: 8 bases; junction bases outside the gene matches: 8. This CDR3 comprises 15 residues. Using reference TRBV9 and TRBJ1-4 for the parts outside the CDR3, the full variable domain is DSGVTQTPKHLITATGQRVTLRCSPRSGDLSVYWYQQSLDQGLQFLIQYYNGEERAKGNILERFSAQQFPDLHSELNLSSLELGDSALYFCASSVSGTVEEKLFFGSGTQLSVL.

This clonotype was detected only a few times. The chain joins TRBV19 to TRBJ2-1; TRBD1 or TRBD2 may be the D gene (5 bases each). The V and J ends lost 7 bases and 5 bases respectively, with 9 bases between them. CDR1 and CDR2 (germline): LNHDA, SQIVND (reference sequence). CDR3 length: 12 residues. The CDR3 DNA sequence: TGTGCCAGTACCATGGGGGACAATGAGCAGTTCTTC. Its protein is CASTMGDNEQFF.

The V gene is TRBV5-6, the J gene TRBJ2-3; tentative D call: TRBD2 (5 bases). Looked up from germline, CDR1 is SGHDT and CDR2 is YYEEEE. Between the trimmed V and J ends, which lost 7 bases and 3 bases, there was a span of 15 bases. CDR3 size: 14 residues. In nucleotides, the CDR3 is TGTGCCAGCTCCAGGAGGCTGATGACAGATACGCAGTATTTT. Its protein product is CASSRRLMTDTQYF.

In regard to this clonotype: A much more abundant neighbour one base away suggests this may be a read error. The gene calls are TRBV12-3 or TRBV12-4 and TRBJ2-1, with D hard to call. The CDR3 totals 13 residues. CDR3 protein: CASSLVVNNERFF. The CDR3 DNA reads TGTGCCAGCAGTTTAGTGGTAAACAATGAGCGGTTCTTC.

This clonotype occurred many times. J is TRBJ2-3 and V is TRBV28; D not resolved. V lost 7 bases and J lost 7, with 9 bases in between. CDR1 is MDHEN and CDR2 is SYDVKM in the germline V gene. The CDR3 is 11 amino acids. The CDR3 nucleotides read TGTGCCAGCACGGGTCAATATACGCAGTATTTT. Translation gives CASTGQYTQYF.

The chain couples TRBV7-8 to TRBJ2-3, with a tentative D call TRBD2 (5 bases). This CDR3 is built from 13 residues. Germline lookup yields CDR1 SGHVS and CDR2 FQNEAQ. Deletions cut 5 bases from V and 4 bases from J, with 10 bases between. CDR3 sequence reads: CASSPHSADTQYF. CDR3 nucleotide sequence: TGTGCCAGCAGCCCCCATAGCGCAGATACGCAGTATTTT.

The gene calls are TRBV6-2 or TRBV6-3 and TRBJ1-2; D unclear. The V gene's germline CDR1 is MNHEY and CDR2 SVGEGT. This CDR3 comprises 15 residues. V was trimmed by 2 bases and J by 4 bases, leaving 14 bases between them. The CDR3 bases are TGTGCCAGCAGTTACCGGACGGAGCAGATCTATGGCTACACCTTC. Residues: CASSYRTEQIYGYTF.

The CDR3 sequence: CSANPGTGETYEQYF. In DNA, the CDR3 is TGCAGTGCTAACCCCGGGACAGGAGAAACCTACGAGCAGTACTTC. This chain links TRBV20-1 with TRBJ2-7; 8 nucleotides align to TRBD1. Germline values: CDR1 DFQATT, CDR2 SNEGSKA (reference sequence). This CDR3 has 15 residues. Germline trimming cut 4 bases from V and 2 bases from J; bases unmatched to any gene: 10.

This chain connects TRBV19 to TRBJ2-7; 7 positions match TRBD1. Germline lookup yields CDR1 LNHDA and CDR2 SQIVND (reference sequence). The CDR3 is made up of 15 amino acids. Losses at the gene ends were 3 bases for V and 4 bases for J; bases not matched to a gene: 9. The CDR3 here is CASSMGTGDGYEQYF. CDR3 bases: TGTGCCAGTAGTATGGGAACAGGGGATGGATACGAGCAGTACTTC.

J is TRBJ1-1 and V is TRBV4-3; a possible D gene is TRBD1 (5 bases). The CDR3 totals 12 residues. Germline CDR1 LGHNA, CDR2 YSLEER. Trimming stripped 0 bases from V and 11 bases from J, with 10 bases between. The CDR3 sequence: CASSQDPGRAFF. For the CDR3, the DNA is TGCGCCAGCAGCCAAGATCCGGGACGGGCTTTCTTT.

There are a few counts of this clonotype. The V and J genes are TRBV2 and TRBJ1-2; D call uncertain. The CDR3 covers 11 residues. Germline V gives CDR1 SNHLY, CDR2 FYNNEI. Deletions cut 6 bases from V and 6 bases from J, with 8 bases between. The CDR3 DNA is TGTGCCAGCAGCTTGCGGGATGGCTACACCTTC. Translating gives CASSLRDGYTF.

This clonotype was seen at least ten times. This rearrangement joins TRBV29-1 to TRBJ1-1; tentative D call: TRBD1 (5 bases). Germline assignment: CDR1 SQVTM and CDR2 ANQGSEA. Trimming removed 6 bases from V and 1 base from J, with 6 bases in between. The CDR3 totals 11 residues. The CDR3 DNA follows: TGCAGCGTGGACAAGAACACTGAAGCTTTCTTT. It yields the protein CSVDKNTEAFF.

Written as DNA, the CDR3 is TGTGCCAGCAGACCATCGGACAGGCTTAACACCGGGGAGCTGTTTTTT. This sequence encodes CASRPSDRLNTGELFF. V and J are TRBV12-3 or TRBV12-4 and TRBJ2-2; 7 positions match TRBD1. This CDR3 contains 16 residues. The junction had 9 bases not matched to a gene; V was cut back by 6 bases and J by 2 bases.

This clonotype came up a few times. J is TRBJ2-1 and V is TRBV29-1; possibly TRBD2 for D (6 bases). The CDR3 contains 11 residues. Germline V CDR1 and CDR2: SQVTM, ANQGSEA. Trimming took off 7 bases at V and 7 bases at J, with 11 bases between the two ends. The DNA of the CDR3 is TGCAGCGGGGAGACTAGAAATGAGCAGTTCTTC. Its translation is CSGETRNEQFF.

The chain couples TRBV19 to TRBJ1-5; D unresolved. With 2 bases removed from V and 3 bases from J, the gap between germline ends came to 8 bases. Germline loops: CDR1 LNHDA, CDR2 SQIVND (reference sequence). The CDR3 runs to 14 residues. CDR3 DNA sequence: TGTGCCAGTAGTATACTACCGATCAATCAGCCCCAGCATTTT. Translated, it gives CASSILPINQPQHF.

A few counts support this clonotype. The chain employs TRBV7-2 and TRBJ2-3, with D tentatively TRBD2 (5 bases). Germline V lookup: CDR1 SGHTA, CDR2 FQGNSA. The CDR3 sequence is 15 residues long. Trimming cost V 1 base and J 3 bases, with 11 bases left between them. CDR3 region: CASSLVGVVTDTQYF. The CDR3 coding sequence is TGTGCCAGCAGCTTAGTGGGAGTGGTTACAGATACGCAGTATTTT.

This clonotype was seen only a few times. The chain joins TRBV29-1 to TRBJ1-1; D might be TRBD1 (5 bases). Germline values: CDR1 SQVTM, CDR2 ANQGSEA. The ends were cut back, 4 bases at V and 5 bases at J, with 14 bases in the middle. This CDR3 region has 13 residues. In DNA, the CDR3 is TGCAGCGTTGCCCAAATAGGGACGACTGAAGCTTTCTTT. It codes for CSVAQIGTTEAFF.

The V gene is TRBV18, the J gene TRBJ1-4; weak D call: TRBD1 (5 bases). Germline V gene data show CDR1 as KGHSH and CDR2 as LQKENI. Trimming took off 1 base at V and 6 bases at J, with 12 bases between the two ends. The CDR3 is 15 residues long. The CDR3 loop reads CASSPQKGMDEKLFF. CDR3 bases: TGTGCCAGCTCACCACAGAAGGGGATGGATGAAAAACTGTTTTTT.

CDR3 DNA: TGTGCCAGCAGTTCGGAACAGCTCTCCTACAATGAGCAGTTCTTC. Its protein is CASSSEQLSYNEQFF. The chain combines TRBV3-1 with TRBJ2-1; D gene ambiguous. Germline CDR1 reads LGHDT; CDR2 reads YNNKEL (reference sequence). Trimming stripped 6 bases from V and 0 bases from J, with 12 bases between. The CDR3 covers 15 residues.

The table lists this clonotype with a few counts. V and J are TRBV19 and TRBJ1-2; D is ambiguous. Germline CDR1 and CDR2: LNHDA and SQIVND (reference sequence). CDR3 size: 13 residues. Trimming left V 3 bases short and J 5 bases short, with 10 bases between. The CDR3 DNA is TGTGCCAGTAGTATGGCCTTTGATTATGGCTACACCTTC. Protein: CASSMAFDYGYTF.

This clonotype was seen more than once but under ten times. The gene calls are TRBV2 and TRBJ1-2; D remains ambiguous. The CDR3 covers 13 residues. The germline V and J ends were trimmed by 1 base and 4 bases, with 7 bases remaining between them. Germline CDR1 is SNHLY and CDR2 is FYNNEI. For the CDR3, the DNA is TGTGCCAGCAGTGAAGACTCCCTCTATGGCTACACCTTC. It translates to CASSEDSLYGYTF.

This clonotype has at least ten counts. V is TRBV20-1 and J is TRBJ2-7; D gene uncertain. This CDR3 is built from 11 residues. Looked up from germline, CDR1 is DFQATT and CDR2 is SNEGSKA (reference sequence). The V end lost 3 bases, the J end lost 7 bases, and 10 bases lay between the germline ends. The DNA for the CDR3 is TGCAGTGCTAGTCAACTGAGGGAGCAGTACTTC. Translation: CSASQLREQYF.

This clonotype was observed at least ten times. The chain employs TRBV3-1 and TRBJ1-1, with TRBD1 as a possible D gene (5 bases). Trimming took 3 bases from V and 6 from J, leaving 14 bases between them. This CDR3 spans 14 amino acids. The germline V gene has CDR1 LGHDT and CDR2 YNNKEL (reference sequence). The CDR3 nucleotides are TGTGCCAGCAGCCAGACCCTCCGGGGACCTGAAGCTTTCTTT. Residues: CASSQTLRGPEAFF.

This clonotype occurred a few times. This sequence joins TRBV7-9 and TRBJ1-3, with a weak D call TRBD1 (5 bases). Germline CDR1 is SEHNR and CDR2 is FQNEAQ (reference sequence). Trimming left V 1 base short and J 0 bases short, with 10 bases between. This CDR3 region has 16 residues. DNA for the CDR3: TGTGCCAGCAGCTTAGTCGAAGGGGCCTCTGGAAACACCATATATTTT. Protein product: CASSLVEGASGNTIYF.